This TCR beta chain was recovered during a study of blood T cell repertoires in COVID-19. About the research overall: Spain, Italy and the United States supplied samples that represented acute and convalescent COVID-19. T cells, B-cell-depleted T cells, or PBMCs provided the cDNA or gDNA that served as material.

Study processing details: Reference gene primer amplification in the assay estimated nucleated cell counts. TCRdb's copy holds only in-frame clones and misses some; the assay was immunoSEQ multiplex PCR. V, J and clone size were drawn from that table, and D and trimming were deduced from the DNA. The sample gives approximately 84,000 clones, roughly 88% of which show up once; around 1.5% is in the top ten. Germline V lookup: CDR1 KGHSH, CDR2 LQKENI. This CDR3 comprises 14 residues. The J segment lost 6 bases and the V segment lost 3 bases, leaving 7 bases of the junction unmatched. V is TRBV18 and J is TRBJ2-7; 8 nucleotides line up with TRBD1. Sequencing was carried out using peripheral blood. This sequence originates from a human donor with active COVID-19. The donor label of this sample is uncertain. The CDR3 region is CASSPTGALLEQYF. In DNA, the CDR3 is TGTGCCAGCTCACCGACAGGGGCCCTCCTCGAGCAGTACTTC.